Sequencing of this TCR beta chain was carried out in a study of T cell responses to AZD1222 COVID-19 vaccine. Points from the study as a whole: Two AZD1222 administrations were followed by greater Spike-specific TCR breadth and depth. Only a handful of AZD1222 recipients, roughly six in all, had baseline seropositivity. Unmutated variant regions are reportedly targeted by nearly half of spike-specific TCRs.

About this clone itself: Its antigen is unidentified.

TCRdb keeps only in-frame clones here, not all; method: immunoSEQ multiplex PCR. The sample has tens of thousands of clones; over 80% are singletons. Second-dose groups at about 4 or about 12 weeks were pooled. The germline gives CDR1 MNHEY, CDR2 SVGAGI. The germline V and J ends were trimmed by 2 bases and 3 bases, with 10 bases remaining between them. This CDR3 region has 14 residues. The chain carries TRBV6-5 and TRBJ1-1, with a possible D match to TRBD1 (5 bases). The receptor's source is an adult who received the AZD1222 COVID-19 vaccine. The sequences come from peripheral blood, collected 28 days after the second AZD1222 dose. This chain's CDR3 is CASSYRRRDTEAFF. Here the CDR3 DNA reads TGTGCCAGCAGTTACCGACGCAGGGACACTGAAGCTTTCTTT.